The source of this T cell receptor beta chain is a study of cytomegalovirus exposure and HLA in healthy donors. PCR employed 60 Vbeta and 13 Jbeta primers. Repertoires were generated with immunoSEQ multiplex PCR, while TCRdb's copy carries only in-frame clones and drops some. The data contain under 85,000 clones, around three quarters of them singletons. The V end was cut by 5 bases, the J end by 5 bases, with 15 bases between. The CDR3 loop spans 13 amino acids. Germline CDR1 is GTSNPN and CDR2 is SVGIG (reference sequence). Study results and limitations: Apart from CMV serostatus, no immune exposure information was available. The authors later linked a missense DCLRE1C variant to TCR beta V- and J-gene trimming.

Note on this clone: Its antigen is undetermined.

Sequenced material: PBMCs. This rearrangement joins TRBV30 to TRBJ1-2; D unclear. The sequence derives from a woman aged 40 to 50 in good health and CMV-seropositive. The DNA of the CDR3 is TGTGCCTGGTCGCCGGGTGAGGTTTATGGCTACACCTTC. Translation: CAWSPGEVYGYTF.